This T cell receptor beta chain was recorded in a study of T cell changes during pregnancy in multiple sclerosis. Generated by immunoSEQ multiplex PCR, the TCRdb table keeps only in-frame clones and is missing some. The sample has around 39,000 clones, 88% seen once. Only one count was recorded for this clone. V gave up 5 bases and J gave up 11 bases, with 13 bases separating them. CDR1 and CDR2 (germline): LNHDA, SQIVND (reference sequence). This CDR3 comprises 13 residues. This TCR was recovered from a female donor with multiple sclerosis, enrolled in a pregnancy study. The J gene is TRBJ1-6, the V gene TRBV19; weak D call: TRBD1 (5 bases). The specimen comprised CD8+ T cells from peripheral blood mononuclear cells, sampled in the first trimester of pregnancy. DNA for the CDR3: TGTGCCAGTAGTGGGGGACTCGAGGCACCCCTCCACTTT. Translating it yields CASSGGLEAPLHF. Complete variable domain (other parts from reference TRBV19 and TRBJ1-6): DGGITQSPKYLFRKEGQNVTLSCEQNLNHDAMYWYRQDPGQGLRLIYYSQIVNDFQKGDIAEGYSVSREKKESFPLTVTSAQKNPTAFYLCASSGGLEAPLHFGNGTRLTVT.